The 31 T cell receptor beta chains listed next were all sequenced from one sample in a study of CD39 and CD103 CD8 tumor-infiltrating T cells. Profiled with immunoSEQ multiplex PCR; TCRdb holds only in-frame clones, not every one. The sample has almost 3,000 clones, 83% seen once. The sequencing sample was made of CD39- CD103- CD8+ T cells sorted from the tumor. Subset of the sample: CD103-CD39- double-negative CD45RA- CD8 T cells. These receptor sequences come from a human donor with head and neck squamous cell carcinoma.

This chain uses TRBV7-9 with TRBJ2-3, with 7 bases fitting TRBD1. After removal of 2 bases from V and 1 base from J, the junction contained 15 bases not matched to a gene. Germline CDR1 SEHNR, CDR2 FQNEAQ (reference sequence). The CDR3 totals 19 residues. The DNA for the CDR3 is TGTGCCAGCAGCTTACCGACAGGGTTGGAGGCCGGCGGCACAGATACGCAGTATTTT. Translation gives CASSLPTGLEAGGTDTQYF.

This clone was observed a single time. The gene calls are TRBV7-8 and TRBJ2-3, with 9 bases identical to TRBD2. The CDR3 is 18 amino acids. Per the germline V gene, CDR1 is SGHVS and CDR2 is FQNEAQ. The V and J ends lost 0 bases and 0 bases, in that order; junction bases with no gene match: 7. CDR3 in DNA: TGTGCCAGCAGCTTAGCGCCTGGCGGGGGGGAGAGCACAGATACGCAGTATTTT. Residues: CASSLAPGGGESTDTQYF.

This chain uses TRBV5-1 with TRBJ1-2, with D perhaps TRBD1 (6 bases). Between the trimmed V and J ends, which lost 5 bases and 4 bases, there was a span of 12 bases. The CDR3 length is 13 residues. Germline V lookup: CDR1 SGHRS, CDR2 YFSETQ. The CDR3 reads CASRLDSGYGYTF. The CDR3 DNA sequence: TGCGCCAGCAGGCTGGACAGTGGCTATGGCTACACCTTC.

The chain is built from TRBV4-1 and TRBJ1-3; 7 positions agree with TRBD1. CDR3 size: 15 residues. Per germline, CDR1 MGHRA and CDR2 YSYEKL. The V gene end was trimmed by 0 bases and the J gene end by 11 bases; junction bases not matched to a gene: 10. The CDR3 DNA is TGCGCCAGCAGCCAAGACCGGGACAGCTGGAATTCCATATATTTT. It yields the protein CASSQDRDSWNSIYF.

CDR3 nucleotides: TGTGCCAGCAGCTTAGGGGGACAGGGCTACGAGCAGTACTTC. It specifies CASSLGGQGYEQYF. The chain is built from TRBV7-7 and TRBJ2-7; 9 bases are a match to TRBD1. The CDR3 is 14 residues long. CDR1 is SSHAT and CDR2 is FNYEAQ in the germline V gene (reference sequence). After removal of 1 base from V and 3 bases from J, the junction contained 1 base not matched to a gene.

The V call is TRBV5-6, the J call TRBJ2-7; 9 nucleotides align to TRBD1. The trim removed 5 bases at V and 3 bases at J, leaving 3 bases unmatched. Germline values: CDR1 SGHDT, CDR2 YYEEEE. CDR3 size: 13 residues. DNA for the CDR3: TGTGCCAGCAGGGCGGGACAGGGCTACGAGCAGTACTTC. It is translated as CASRAGQGYEQYF.

This chain uses TRBV5-1 with TRBJ2-7; 12 bases fit TRBD2. V dropped 4 bases and J dropped 0; count of bases not matched to a gene: 2. The length of the CDR3 is 15 residues. From germline, CDR1 is SGHRS and CDR2 YFSETQ. CDR3 coding DNA: TGCGCCAGCAGCCCGACTAGCGGGGGCTCCTACGAGCAGTACTTC. It codes for CASSPTSGGSYEQYF.

This clone was seen only a few times. This chain links TRBV7-2 with TRBJ2-3; 7 positions match TRBD2. Germline V gene data show CDR1 as SGHTA and CDR2 as FQGNSA. There are 16 residues in the CDR3. Unmatched junction bases numbered 11, after V lost 4 bases and J lost 4 bases. The CDR3 loop reads CASSSPGSGEADTQYF. In DNA, the CDR3 is TGTGCCAGCAGCTCCCCCGGGAGCGGGGAGGCAGATACGCAGTATTTT.

The chain recombines TRBV9 with TRBJ2-3; 7 bases map to TRBD2. The V segment lost 0 bases and the J segment 2 bases; nucleotides outside the gene matches: 6. This CDR3 contains 16 residues. CDR1 and CDR2 (germline): SGDLS, YYNGEE. The DNA for the CDR3 is TGTGCCAGCAGCGTAGCGGGCGGGGGACCCACAGATACGCAGTATTTT. Translated, it gives CASSVAGGGPTDTQYF.

The chain employs TRBV27 and TRBJ1-2; D unresolved. CDR1 is MNHEY, CDR2 SMNVEV, per germline (reference sequence). The V gene lost 0 bases and the J gene lost 8 bases, with 13 bases spanning the gap. This CDR3 spans 14 amino acids. CDR3 coding DNA: TGTGCCAGCAGTTTATCGACACTGTCCGACGGCTACACCTTC. Translating gives CASSLSTLSDGYTF.

This chain uses TRBV19 with TRBJ1-1; possible D gene TRBD1, 6 bases. In germline, CDR1 is LNHDA, CDR2 SQIVND (reference sequence). CDR3 size: 14 residues. Trimming cost V 3 bases and J 3 bases, with 11 bases left between them. The CDR3 loop is CASSIQGTDTEAFF. In DNA, the CDR3 is TGTGCCAGTAGTATTCAGGGGACGGACACTGAAGCTTTCTTT.

The chain combines TRBV19 with TRBJ2-2, with 9 bases that match TRBD1. The germline gives CDR1 LNHDA, CDR2 SQIVND (reference sequence). V was pared by 5 bases and J by 5 bases, with 6 bases of the junction left unmatched. The CDR3 spans 15 residues. This CDR3 is CASSGTGGWTGELFF. Here the CDR3 DNA reads TGTGCCAGTAGTGGTACAGGGGGCTGGACCGGGGAGCTGTTTTTT.

This rearrangement joins TRBV6-5 to TRBJ1-5; 8 nucleotides line up with TRBD1. The CDR3 spans 14 residues. Germline loops: CDR1 MNHEY, CDR2 SVGAGI. J was trimmed by 4 bases and V by 5 bases; bases with no gene match: 4. The CDR3 DNA is TGTGCCAGCAGTGGCCAGGGGGCTAATCAGCCCCAGCATTTT. Amino acid sequence: CASSGQGANQPQHF.

Worth noting for this clone: Mismatch with germline at one junction end may stem from a read error. The gene calls are TRBV7-7 and TRBJ2-7, with 11 nucleotides matching TRBD2. Germline-derived CDR1 and CDR2 are SSHAT and FNYEAQ (reference sequence). This CDR3 spans 15 amino acids. The CDR3 DNA reads as TGTGCTAGCAGCCCGTCCGGGACTAGCGGTGGAGAGCAGTACTTC. Its protein product is CASSPSGTSGGEQYF.

V usage is TRBV13 and J usage is TRBJ2-7; 10 bases are a match to TRBD1. Losses at the gene ends were 1 base for V and 3 bases for J; bases not matched to a gene: 6. Germline CDR1 is PRHDT and CDR2 is FYEKMQ (reference sequence). The CDR3 loop spans 16 amino acids. CDR3 DNA sequence: TGTGCCAGCAGCTTAGAGGGACAGGGGAACTTCTACGAGCAGTACTTC. Residues: CASSLEGQGNFYEQYF.

The chain has TRBV6-6 and TRBJ2-1; 9 bases align to TRBD2. V trimming: 10 bases; J trimming: 4 bases; junction bases outside the gene matches: 11. The CDR3 covers 15 residues. Looked up from germline, CDR1 is MNHNY and CDR2 is SVGAGI (reference sequence). CDR3 region: CATTGERGAYNEQFF. Written as DNA, the CDR3 is TGTGCCACTACTGGGGAGCGGGGGGCTTACAATGAGCAGTTCTTC.

This clone has just a few counts. The J gene is TRBJ1-6, the V gene TRBV6-1; TRBD1 is a possible D gene (5 bases). The CDR3 sequence is 16 residues long. The germline CDR1 and CDR2 sequences are MNHNS and SASEGT. The ends were cut back, 4 bases at V and 4 bases at J, with 14 bases in the middle. The CDR3 DNA reads as TGTGCCAGCAGTGGGCTGACAGATTCATATAATTCACCCCTCCACTTT. Its translation: CASSGLTDSYNSPLHF.

This clone was recorded only once. One end of the junction is discordant with germline, which a read error may explain. V and J are TRBV5-1 and TRBJ2-7; 7 bases are a match to TRBD2. The V gene's germline CDR1 is SGHRS and CDR2 YFSETQ. The CDR3 extends over 14 amino acids. DNA for the CDR3: TGCGCCAGCTGCTTGGGGGGGACTAACTACGAGCAGTACTTC. Translated, it gives CASCLGGTNYEQYF.

The CDR3 nucleotides read TGTGCCAGTAGTAAAGGGACTAGCGGCGTGTACGAGCAGTACTTC. Protein sequence: CASSKGTSGVYEQYF. The chain is built from TRBV19 and TRBJ2-7, with 11 bases aligning to TRBD2. V trimming: 4 bases; J trimming: 4 bases; junction bases outside the gene matches: 6. Germline V gene lookup returns CDR1 LNHDA and CDR2 SQIVND (reference sequence). This CDR3 region has 15 residues.

V and J are TRBV6-6 and TRBJ1-1, with TRBD1 matching 7 bases. The CDR3 runs to 12 residues. With V trimmed by 2 bases and J by 7 bases, 1 base remained unmatched. The germline gives CDR1 MNHNY, CDR2 SVGAGI (reference sequence). Here the CDR3 reads CASSYGQDEAFF. The DNA for the CDR3 is TGTGCCAGCAGTTACGGACAGGATGAAGCTTTCTTT.

The chain employs TRBV2 and TRBJ2-3; 7 bases are a match to TRBD2. Germline assignment: CDR1 SNHLY and CDR2 FYNNEI. The CDR3 runs 14 residues. Trimming took 4 bases from V and 3 from J; bases not matched to a gene: 4. For the CDR3, the DNA is TGTGCCAGCAGTGGTGCGGGGGTGACAGATACGCAGTATTTT. Translation gives CASSGAGVTDTQYF.

J is TRBJ2-1 and V is TRBV4-1, with 8 bases aligning to TRBD1. The CDR3 runs to 15 residues. CDR1 MGHRA and CDR2 YSYEKL come from the germline V gene. J was trimmed by 2 bases and V by 4 bases; bases with no gene match: 4. The CDR3 loop is CASSPDRETYNEQFF. The DNA of the CDR3 is TGCGCCAGCAGCCCGGACAGGGAAACCTACAATGAGCAGTTCTTC.

This chain uses TRBV9 with TRBJ2-7; D perhaps matches TRBD2 (6 bases). This CDR3 spans 14 amino acids. Between the trimmed V and J ends, which lost 4 bases and 4 bases, there was a span of 15 bases. Per germline, CDR1 SGDLS and CDR2 YYNGEE. CDR3 sequence reads: CASSFGSGAYEQYF. The CDR3 DNA reads TGTGCCAGCAGCTTTGGTAGCGGAGCGTACGAGCAGTACTTC.

Here the CDR3 reads CAISELGNTEAFF. CDR3 nucleotides: TGTGCCATCAGTGAGCTAGGGAACACTGAAGCTTTCTTT. The V gene is TRBV10-3, the J gene TRBJ1-1; D is ambiguous. The CDR3 loop spans 13 amino acids. Germline lookup yields CDR1 ENHRY and CDR2 SYGVKD. V lost 2 bases and J lost 1, with 5 bases in between.

The rearrangement joins TRBV7-9 to TRBJ1-5; D is unresolved. Between the trimmed V and J ends, which lost 5 bases and 2 bases, there was a span of 10 bases. The CDR3 is made up of 14 amino acids. Germline V gene data show CDR1 as SEHNR and CDR2 as FQNEAQ (reference sequence). The CDR3 here is CASSPPEGNQPQHF. CDR3 nucleotides: TGTGCCAGCAGCCCCCCAGAGGGCAATCAGCCCCAGCATTTT. Full variable domain (outside the CDR3, taken from reference TRBV7-9 and TRBJ1-5): DTGVSQNPRHKITKRGQNVTFRCDPISEHNRLYWYRQTLGQGPEFLTYFQNEAQLEKSRLLSDRFSAERPKGSFSTLEIQRTEQGDSAMYLCASSPPEGNQPQHFGDGTRLSIL.

This sequence joins TRBV4-3 and TRBJ1-2; 8 positions agree with TRBD1. The J segment lost 3 bases and the V segment lost 0 bases, leaving 6 bases of the junction unmatched. From germline, CDR1 is LGHNA and CDR2 YSLEER. The CDR3 sequence is 16 residues long. CDR3 DNA sequence: TGCGCCAGCAGCCAAGACAGGGGGCGAGGATACTATGGCTACACCTTC. It encodes CASSQDRGRGYYGYTF.

The chain employs TRBV30 and TRBJ2-1; 11 positions agree with TRBD2. Germline V gene sequence: CDR1 GTSNPN, CDR2 SVGIG (reference sequence). The CDR3 is 15 residues long. V gave up 1 base and J gave up 8 bases; unmatched junction bases: 7. CDR3 coding DNA: TGTGCCTGGAGTGAAGGTAGCGGGGGGGCCGATGAGCAGTTCTTC. This translates into CAWSEGSGGADEQFF.

The chain is built from TRBV27 and TRBJ2-7, with D unclear. Trimming stripped 2 bases from V and 3 bases from J, with 8 bases between. This CDR3 spans 13 amino acids. In germline, CDR1 is MNHEY, CDR2 SMNVEV (reference sequence). The chain's CDR3 is CASSLGAYYEQYF. CDR3 in DNA: TGTGCCAGCAGTTTAGGTGCCTACTACGAGCAGTACTTC.

The J gene is TRBJ2-1, the V gene TRBV4-2; TRBD2 aligns across 12 bases. The CDR3 length is 17 residues. With V trimmed by 4 bases and J by 8 bases, 12 bases remained unmatched. The germline CDR1 and CDR2 sequences are LGHNA and YNFKEQ. The CDR3 DNA reads TGTGCCAGCAGCCTCGGACTAGCGGGGACTGGGTTGGATGAGCAGTTCTTC. Protein product: CASSLGLAGTGLDEQFF.

This clone was observed once. The CDR3: CAWSLSGANVLTF. CDR3 coding DNA: TGTGCCTGGAGTCTCTCTGGGGCCAACGTCCTGACTTTC. The chain is built from TRBV30 and TRBJ2-6; no clear D gene. The CDR3 runs 13 residues. The germline gives CDR1 GTSNPN, CDR2 SVGIG (reference sequence). V lost 2 bases, J lost 0 bases, and 2 bases lay in between. The full variable domain, with the rest looked up from reference TRBV30 and TRBJ2-6, is SQTIHQWPATLVQPVGSPLSLECTVEGTSNPNLYWYRQAAGRGLQLLFYSVGIGQISSEVPQNLSASRPQDRQFILSSKKLLLSDSGFYLCAWSLSGANVLTFGAGSRLTVL.

This sequence joins TRBV21-1 and TRBJ2-2; the table's D call, TRBD1, was not checked against the DNA. TRBV21-1 is recorded as a pseudogene. The CDR3 sequence is 10 residues long. As DNA, the CDR3 is TGTGCCAGCAGCTGGCGGGAGCTGTTTTTT. This translates into CASSWRELFF.